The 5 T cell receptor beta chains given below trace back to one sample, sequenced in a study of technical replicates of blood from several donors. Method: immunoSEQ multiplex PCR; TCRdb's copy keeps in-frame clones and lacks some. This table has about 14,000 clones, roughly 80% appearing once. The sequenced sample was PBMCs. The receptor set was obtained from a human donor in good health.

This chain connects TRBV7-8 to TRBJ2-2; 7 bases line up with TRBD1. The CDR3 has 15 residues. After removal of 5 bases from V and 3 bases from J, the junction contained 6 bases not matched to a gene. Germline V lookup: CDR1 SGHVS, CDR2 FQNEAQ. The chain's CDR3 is CASSLTGMYTGELFF. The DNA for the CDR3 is TGTGCCAGCAGCCTGACAGGGATGTACACCGGGGAGCTGTTTTTT. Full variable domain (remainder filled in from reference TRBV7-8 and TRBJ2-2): GAGVSQSPRYKVAKRGQDVALRCDPISGHVSLFWYQQALGQGPEFLTYFQNEAQLDKSGLPSDRFFAERPEGSVSTLKIQRTQQEDSAVYLCASSLTGMYTGELFFGEGSRLTVL.

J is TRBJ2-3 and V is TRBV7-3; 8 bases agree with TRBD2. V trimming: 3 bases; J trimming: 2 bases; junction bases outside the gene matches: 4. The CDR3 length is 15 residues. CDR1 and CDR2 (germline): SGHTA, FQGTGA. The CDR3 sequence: CASSFLAGDTDTQYF. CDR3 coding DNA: TGTGCCAGCAGCTTCCTAGCGGGTGACACAGATACGCAGTATTTT.

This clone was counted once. CDR3: CAWSRDRVGFSNQPQHF. As DNA, the CDR3 is TGTGCCTGGAGTCGGGACAGGGTGGGATTCAGCAATCAGCCCCAGCATTTT. The V gene is TRBV30, the J gene TRBJ1-5; the match to TRBD1 covers 9 bases. Losses at the gene ends were 2 bases for V and 1 base for J; bases not matched to a gene: 9. The germline V gene encodes CDR1 GTSNPN and CDR2 SVGIG (reference sequence). The CDR3 has 17 residues.

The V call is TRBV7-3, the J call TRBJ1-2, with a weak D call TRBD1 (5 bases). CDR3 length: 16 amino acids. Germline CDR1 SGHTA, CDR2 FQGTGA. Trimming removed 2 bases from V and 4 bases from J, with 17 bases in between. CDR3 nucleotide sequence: TGTGCCAGCAGCTTAGAGGGGACTGGAGCGAGCTATGGCTACACCTTC. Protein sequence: CASSLEGTGASYGYTF.

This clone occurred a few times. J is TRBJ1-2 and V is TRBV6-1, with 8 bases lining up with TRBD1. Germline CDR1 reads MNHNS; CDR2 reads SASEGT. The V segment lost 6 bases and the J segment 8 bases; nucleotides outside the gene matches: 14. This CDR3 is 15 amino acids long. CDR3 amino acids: CASRDYDRGPLGYTF. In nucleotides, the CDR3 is TGTGCCAGCAGGGACTACGACAGGGGCCCTTTAGGCTACACCTTC.